The sequence of this T cell receptor (beta chain) was determined in a study of Tregs in tolerant kidney transplant recipients. Findings of the study overall: For some patients, primers changed over time, blocking nucleotide-level comparison. Findings come from small patient numbers and require larger validation.

TCRdb's copy holds only in-frame clones and misses some; the assay was immunoSEQ multiplex PCR. This table holds 81,000 or so clones, around 90% found once. This CDR3 spans 16 amino acids. CDR1 and CDR2 from the germline V gene are MRHNA and SNTAGT. Trimming removed 4 bases from V and 4 bases from J; junction bases left unmatched: 7. Details on this clone: Its antigen is still unknown.

The nonmyeloablative bone marrow transplants came from related graft donors, with transient mixed chimerism. Unstimulated regulatory T cells (CD4+CD25+CD127-), CD4+CD25- non-regulatory cells, CD4 and CD8 cells were FACS-sorted from thawed PBMCs. The chain couples TRBV6-4 to TRBJ2-6; 7 nucleotides align to TRBD2. Sample: CD4+ T cells from blood (PBMCs), taken 24 months after the transplant. This sequence was found in a human patient who received a combined kidney and bone marrow transplant. Some T cells may arise from the graft donor. CDR3 nucleotide sequence: TGTGCCAGCAGTGCATCAGCGGGGCCAGGGGCCAACGTCCTGACTTTC. Encoded protein: CASSASAGPGANVLTF.